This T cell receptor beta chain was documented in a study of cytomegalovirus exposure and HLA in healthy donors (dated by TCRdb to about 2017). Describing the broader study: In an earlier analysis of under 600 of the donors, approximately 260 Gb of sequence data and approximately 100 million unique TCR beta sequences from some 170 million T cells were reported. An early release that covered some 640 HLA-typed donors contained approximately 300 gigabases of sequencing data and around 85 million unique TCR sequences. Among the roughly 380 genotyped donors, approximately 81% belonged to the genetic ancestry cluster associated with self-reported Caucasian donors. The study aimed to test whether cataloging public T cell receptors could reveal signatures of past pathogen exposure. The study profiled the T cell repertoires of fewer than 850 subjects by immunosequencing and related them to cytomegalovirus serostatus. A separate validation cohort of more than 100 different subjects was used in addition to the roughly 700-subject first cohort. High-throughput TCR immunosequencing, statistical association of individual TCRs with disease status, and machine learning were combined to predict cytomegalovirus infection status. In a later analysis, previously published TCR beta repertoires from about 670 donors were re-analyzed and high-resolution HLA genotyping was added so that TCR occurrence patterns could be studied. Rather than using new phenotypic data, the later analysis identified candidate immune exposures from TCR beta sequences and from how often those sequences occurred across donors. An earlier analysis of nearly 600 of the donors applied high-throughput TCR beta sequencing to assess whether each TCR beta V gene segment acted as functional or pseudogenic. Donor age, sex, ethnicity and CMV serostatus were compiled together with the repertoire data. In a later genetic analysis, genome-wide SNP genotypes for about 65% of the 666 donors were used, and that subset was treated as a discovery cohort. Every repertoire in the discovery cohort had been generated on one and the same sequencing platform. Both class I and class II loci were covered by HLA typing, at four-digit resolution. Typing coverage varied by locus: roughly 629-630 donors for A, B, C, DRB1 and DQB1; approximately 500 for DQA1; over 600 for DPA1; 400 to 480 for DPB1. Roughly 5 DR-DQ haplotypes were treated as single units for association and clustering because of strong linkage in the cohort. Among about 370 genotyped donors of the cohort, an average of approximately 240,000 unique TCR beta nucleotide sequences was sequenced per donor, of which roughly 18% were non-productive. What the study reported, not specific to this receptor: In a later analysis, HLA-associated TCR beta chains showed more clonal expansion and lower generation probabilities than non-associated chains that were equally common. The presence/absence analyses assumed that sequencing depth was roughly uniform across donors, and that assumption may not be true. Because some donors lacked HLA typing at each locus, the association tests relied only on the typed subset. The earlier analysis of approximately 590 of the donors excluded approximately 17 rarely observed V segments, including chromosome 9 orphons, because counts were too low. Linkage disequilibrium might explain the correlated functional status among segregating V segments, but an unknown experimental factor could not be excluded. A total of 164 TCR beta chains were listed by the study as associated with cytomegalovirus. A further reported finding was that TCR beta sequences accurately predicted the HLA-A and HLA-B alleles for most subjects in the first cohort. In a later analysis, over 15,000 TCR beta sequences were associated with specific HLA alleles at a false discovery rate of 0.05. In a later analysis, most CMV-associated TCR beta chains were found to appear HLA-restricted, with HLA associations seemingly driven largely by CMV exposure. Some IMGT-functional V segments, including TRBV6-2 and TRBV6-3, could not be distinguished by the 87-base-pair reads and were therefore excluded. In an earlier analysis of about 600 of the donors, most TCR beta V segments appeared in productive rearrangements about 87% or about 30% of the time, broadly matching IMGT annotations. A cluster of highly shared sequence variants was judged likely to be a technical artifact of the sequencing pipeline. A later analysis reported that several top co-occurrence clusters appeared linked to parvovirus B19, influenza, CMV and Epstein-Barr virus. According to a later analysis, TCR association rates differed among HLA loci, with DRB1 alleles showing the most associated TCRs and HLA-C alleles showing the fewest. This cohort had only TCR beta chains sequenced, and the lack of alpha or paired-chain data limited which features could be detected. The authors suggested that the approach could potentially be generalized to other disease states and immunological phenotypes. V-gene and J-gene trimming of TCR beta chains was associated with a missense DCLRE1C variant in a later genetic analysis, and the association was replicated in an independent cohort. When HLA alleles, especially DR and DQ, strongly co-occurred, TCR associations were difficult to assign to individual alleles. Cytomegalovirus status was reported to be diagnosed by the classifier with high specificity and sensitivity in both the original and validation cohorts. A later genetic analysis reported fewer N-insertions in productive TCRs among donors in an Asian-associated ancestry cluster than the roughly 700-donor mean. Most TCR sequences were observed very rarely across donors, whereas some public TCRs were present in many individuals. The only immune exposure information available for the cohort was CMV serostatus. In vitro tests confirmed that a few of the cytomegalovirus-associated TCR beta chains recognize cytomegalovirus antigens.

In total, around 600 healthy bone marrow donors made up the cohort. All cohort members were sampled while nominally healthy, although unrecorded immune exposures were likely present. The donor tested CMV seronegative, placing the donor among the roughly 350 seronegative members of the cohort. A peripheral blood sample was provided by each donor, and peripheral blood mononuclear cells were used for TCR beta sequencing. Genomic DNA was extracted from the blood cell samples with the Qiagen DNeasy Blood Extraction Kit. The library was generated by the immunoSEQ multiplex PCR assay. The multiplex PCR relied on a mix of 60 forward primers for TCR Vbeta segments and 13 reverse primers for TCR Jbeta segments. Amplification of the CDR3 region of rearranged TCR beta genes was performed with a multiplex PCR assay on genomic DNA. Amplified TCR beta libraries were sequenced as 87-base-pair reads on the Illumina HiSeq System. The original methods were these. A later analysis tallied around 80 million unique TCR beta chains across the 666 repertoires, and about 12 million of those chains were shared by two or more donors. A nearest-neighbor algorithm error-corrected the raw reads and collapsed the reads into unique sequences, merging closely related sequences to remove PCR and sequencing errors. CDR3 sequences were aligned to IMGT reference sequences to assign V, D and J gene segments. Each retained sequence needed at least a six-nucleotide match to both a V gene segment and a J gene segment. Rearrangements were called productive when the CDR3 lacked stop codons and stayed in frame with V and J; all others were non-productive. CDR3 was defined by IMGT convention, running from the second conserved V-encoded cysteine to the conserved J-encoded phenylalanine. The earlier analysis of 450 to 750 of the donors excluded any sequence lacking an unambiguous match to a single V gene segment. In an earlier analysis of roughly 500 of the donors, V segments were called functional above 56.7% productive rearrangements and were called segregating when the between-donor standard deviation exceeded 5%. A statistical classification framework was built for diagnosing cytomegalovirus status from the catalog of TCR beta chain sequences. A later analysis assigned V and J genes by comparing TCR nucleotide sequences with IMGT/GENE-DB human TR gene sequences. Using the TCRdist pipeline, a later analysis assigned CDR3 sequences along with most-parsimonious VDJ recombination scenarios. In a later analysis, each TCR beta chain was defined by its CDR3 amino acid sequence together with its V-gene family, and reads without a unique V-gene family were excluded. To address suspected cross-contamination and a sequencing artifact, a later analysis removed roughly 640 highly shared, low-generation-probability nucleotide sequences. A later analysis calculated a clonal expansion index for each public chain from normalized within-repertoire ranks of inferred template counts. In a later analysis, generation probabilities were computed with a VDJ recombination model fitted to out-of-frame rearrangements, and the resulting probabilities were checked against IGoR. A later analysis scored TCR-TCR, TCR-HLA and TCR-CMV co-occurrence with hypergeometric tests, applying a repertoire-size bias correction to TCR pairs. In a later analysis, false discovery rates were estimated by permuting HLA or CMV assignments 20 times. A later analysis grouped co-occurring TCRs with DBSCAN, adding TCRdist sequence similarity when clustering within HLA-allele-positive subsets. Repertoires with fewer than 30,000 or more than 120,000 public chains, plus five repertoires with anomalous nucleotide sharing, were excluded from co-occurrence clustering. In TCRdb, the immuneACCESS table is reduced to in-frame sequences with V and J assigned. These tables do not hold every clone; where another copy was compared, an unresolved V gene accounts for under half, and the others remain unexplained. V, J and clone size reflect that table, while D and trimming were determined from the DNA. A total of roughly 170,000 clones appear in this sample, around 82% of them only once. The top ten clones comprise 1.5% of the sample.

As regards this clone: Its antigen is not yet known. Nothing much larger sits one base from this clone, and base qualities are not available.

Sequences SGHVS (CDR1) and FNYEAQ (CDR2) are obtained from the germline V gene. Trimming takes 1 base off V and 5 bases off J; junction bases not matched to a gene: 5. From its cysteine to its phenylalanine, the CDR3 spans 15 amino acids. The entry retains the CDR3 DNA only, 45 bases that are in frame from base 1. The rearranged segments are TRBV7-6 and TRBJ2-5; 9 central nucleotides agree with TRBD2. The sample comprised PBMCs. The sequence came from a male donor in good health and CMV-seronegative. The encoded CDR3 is CASSLGAGGHETQYF. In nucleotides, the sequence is TGTGCCAGCAGCTTAGGTGCGGGGGGGCATGAGACCCAGTACTTC.